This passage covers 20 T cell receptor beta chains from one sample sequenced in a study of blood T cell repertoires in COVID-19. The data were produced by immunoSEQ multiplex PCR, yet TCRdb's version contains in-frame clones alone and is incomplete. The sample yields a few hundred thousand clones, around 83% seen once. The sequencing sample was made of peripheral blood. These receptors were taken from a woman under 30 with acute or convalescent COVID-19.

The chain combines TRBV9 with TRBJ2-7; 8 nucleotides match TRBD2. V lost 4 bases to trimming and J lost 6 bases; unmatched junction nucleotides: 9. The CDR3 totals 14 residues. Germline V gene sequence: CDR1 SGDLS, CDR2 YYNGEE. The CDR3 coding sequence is TGTGCCAGCAGCACGTTAGCGGGATTCAGCGAGCAGTACTTC. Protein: CASSTLAGFSEQYF.

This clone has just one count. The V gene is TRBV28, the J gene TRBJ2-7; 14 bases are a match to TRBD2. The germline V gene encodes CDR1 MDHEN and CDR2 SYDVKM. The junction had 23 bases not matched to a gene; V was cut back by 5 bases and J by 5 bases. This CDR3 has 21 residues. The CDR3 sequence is CASSSETGPGTSGSVLDEQYF. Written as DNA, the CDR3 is TGTGCCAGCAGTAGCGAAACGGGCCCCGGGACTAGCGGGAGTGTTTTGGACGAGCAGTACTTC.

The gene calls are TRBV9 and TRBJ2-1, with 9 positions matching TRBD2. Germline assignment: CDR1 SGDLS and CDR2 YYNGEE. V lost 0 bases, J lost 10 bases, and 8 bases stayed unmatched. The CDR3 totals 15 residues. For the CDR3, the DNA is TGTGCCAGCAGCGTAGATGCGGGAGGGCCTATCGAGCAGTTCTTC. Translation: CASSVDAGGPIEQFF.

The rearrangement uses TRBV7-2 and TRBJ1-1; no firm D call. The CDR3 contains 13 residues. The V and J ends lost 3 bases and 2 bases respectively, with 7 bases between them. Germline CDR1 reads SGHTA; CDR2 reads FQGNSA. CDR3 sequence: CASSFYSNTEAFF. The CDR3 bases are TGTGCCAGCAGCTTTTACAGTAACACTGAAGCTTTCTTT.

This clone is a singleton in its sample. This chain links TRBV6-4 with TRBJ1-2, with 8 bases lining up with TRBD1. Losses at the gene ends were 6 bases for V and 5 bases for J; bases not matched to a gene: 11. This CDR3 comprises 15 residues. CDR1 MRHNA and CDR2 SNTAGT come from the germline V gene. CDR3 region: CASRENRGKGYGYTF. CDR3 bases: TGTGCCAGCAGAGAAAACAGGGGGAAAGGGTATGGCTACACCTTC.

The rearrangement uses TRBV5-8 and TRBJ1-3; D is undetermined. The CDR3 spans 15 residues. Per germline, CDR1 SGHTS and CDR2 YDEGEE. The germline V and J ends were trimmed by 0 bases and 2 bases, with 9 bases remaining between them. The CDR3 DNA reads TGTGCCAGCAGCTTGGAGTTATACACTGGAAACACCATATATTTT. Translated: CASSLELYTGNTIYF.

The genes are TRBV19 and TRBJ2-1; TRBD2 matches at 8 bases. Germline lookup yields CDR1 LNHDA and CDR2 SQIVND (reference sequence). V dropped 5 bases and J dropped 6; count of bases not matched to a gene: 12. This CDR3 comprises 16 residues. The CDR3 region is CASSPTGRLAFNEQFF. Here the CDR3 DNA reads TGTGCCAGTAGTCCGACAGGTCGACTAGCGTTCAATGAGCAGTTCTTC.

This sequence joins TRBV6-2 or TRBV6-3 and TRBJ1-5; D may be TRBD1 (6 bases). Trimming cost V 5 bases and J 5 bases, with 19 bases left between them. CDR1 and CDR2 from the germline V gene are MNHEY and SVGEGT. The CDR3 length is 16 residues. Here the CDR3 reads CASSPRIRQADQPQHF. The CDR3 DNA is TGTGCCAGCAGTCCCCGAATCCGACAGGCTGATCAGCCCCAGCATTTT.

CDR3 loop: CASSVEAGGDEQYF. Here the CDR3 DNA reads TGTGCCAGCAGCGTAGAGGCAGGGGGCGACGAGCAGTACTTC. The rearrangement links TRBV9 to TRBJ2-7, with 8 nucleotides matching TRBD1. The germline CDR1 and CDR2 sequences are SGDLS and YYNGEE. The junction had 4 bases not matched to a gene; V was cut back by 0 bases and J by 5 bases. There are 14 residues in the CDR3.

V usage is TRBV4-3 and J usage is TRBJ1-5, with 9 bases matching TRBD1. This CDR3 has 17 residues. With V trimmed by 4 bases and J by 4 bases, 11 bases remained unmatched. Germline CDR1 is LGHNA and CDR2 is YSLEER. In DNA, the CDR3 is TGCGCCAGCAGCCCCAGATACACAGGGGGCGCGAATCAGCCCCAGCATTTT. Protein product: CASSPRYTGGANQPQHF.

This CDR3 reads CASSQDATPFGGEQYF. CDR3 in DNA: TGCGCCAGCAGCCAAGATGCGACCCCCTTCGGGGGAGAGCAGTACTTC. The chain combines TRBV4-3 with TRBJ2-7; possible D gene TRBD2, 6 bases. The V end was cut by 0 bases, the J end by 7 bases, with 19 bases between. The germline CDR1 and CDR2 sequences are LGHNA and YSLEER. This CDR3 has 16 residues.

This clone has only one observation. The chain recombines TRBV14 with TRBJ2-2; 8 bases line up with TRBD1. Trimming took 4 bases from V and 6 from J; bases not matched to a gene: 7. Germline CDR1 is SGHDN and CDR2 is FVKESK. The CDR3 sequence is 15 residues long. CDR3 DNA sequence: TGTGCCAGCAGCCCGGGGACAGGCCGTCCCGGGGAGCTGTTTTTT. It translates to CASSPGTGRPGELFF.

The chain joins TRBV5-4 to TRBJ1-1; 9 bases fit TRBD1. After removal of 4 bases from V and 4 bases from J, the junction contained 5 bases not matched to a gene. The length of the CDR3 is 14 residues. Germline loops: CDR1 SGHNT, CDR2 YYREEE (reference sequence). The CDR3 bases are TGTGCCAGCAGCCTGGGACAGGGTGGCACTGAAGCTTTCTTT. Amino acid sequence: CASSLGQGGTEAFF.

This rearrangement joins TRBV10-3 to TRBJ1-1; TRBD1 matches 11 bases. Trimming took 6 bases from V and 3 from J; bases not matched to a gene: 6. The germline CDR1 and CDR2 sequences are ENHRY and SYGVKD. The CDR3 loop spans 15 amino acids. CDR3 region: CAIRKDRGRDTEAFF. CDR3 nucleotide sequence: TGTGCCATCAGGAAGGACAGGGGGCGAGACACTGAAGCTTTCTTT.

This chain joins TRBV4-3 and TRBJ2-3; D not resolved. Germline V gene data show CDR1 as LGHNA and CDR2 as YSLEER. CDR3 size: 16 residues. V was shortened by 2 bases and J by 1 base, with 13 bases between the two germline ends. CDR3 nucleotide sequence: TGCGCCAGCAGCCAATATGTGGGCCCCGGCACAGATACGCAGTATTTT. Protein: CASSQYVGPGTDTQYF.

The CDR3 bases are TGTGCCAGTAGTGGGACTAGCGGGGCGAATGAGCAGTTCTTC. This encodes CASSGTSGANEQFF. This sequence joins TRBV19 and TRBJ2-1; 13 bases are a match to TRBD2. Germline CDR1 and CDR2: LNHDA and SQIVND (reference sequence). The J segment lost 7 bases and the V segment lost 5 bases, leaving 2 bases of the junction unmatched. The CDR3 contains 14 residues.

CDR3 residues: CATGSFATNGEKLFF. DNA of the CDR3: TGTGCCACCGGGTCTTTCGCAACTAATGGTGAAAAACTGTTTTTT. V usage is TRBV28 and J usage is TRBJ1-4; D is uncertain. V shed 10 bases and J shed 7 bases, with 22 bases lying between them. CDR1 is MDHEN and CDR2 is SYDVKM in the germline V gene. The CDR3 loop spans 15 amino acids.

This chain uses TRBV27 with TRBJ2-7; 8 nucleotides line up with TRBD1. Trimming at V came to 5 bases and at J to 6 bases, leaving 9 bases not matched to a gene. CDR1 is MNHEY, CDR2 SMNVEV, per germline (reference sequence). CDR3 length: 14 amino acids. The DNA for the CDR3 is TGTGCCAGCAGTCCCCAGGGGGCGCCTTCCGAGCAGTACTTC. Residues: CASSPQGAPSEQYF.

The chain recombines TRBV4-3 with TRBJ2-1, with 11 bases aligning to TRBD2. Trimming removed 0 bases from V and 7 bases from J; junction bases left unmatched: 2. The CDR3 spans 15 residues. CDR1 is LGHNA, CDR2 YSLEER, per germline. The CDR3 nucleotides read TGCGCCAGCAGCCAAGATCCTAGCGGGAGGAATGAGCAGTTCTTC. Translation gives CASSQDPSGRNEQFF.

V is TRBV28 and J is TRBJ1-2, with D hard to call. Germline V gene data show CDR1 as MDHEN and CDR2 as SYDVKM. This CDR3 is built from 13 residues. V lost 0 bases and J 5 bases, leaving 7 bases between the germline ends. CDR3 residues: CASSLWPVYGYTF. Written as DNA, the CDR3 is TGTGCCAGCAGTTTATGGCCGGTTTATGGCTACACCTTC.